Below, 2 T cell receptor beta chains from the same sample are listed, as sequenced in a study of blood T cell repertoires in COVID-19. Method: immunoSEQ multiplex PCR; TCRdb's copy keeps in-frame clones and lacks some. Among a few hundred thousand clones, about 89% were seen once, and the ten largest hold around 7.8%. Sequenced sample: peripheral blood. These TCRs come from a woman aged 50 to 60 who had recovered from COVID-19.

This CDR3 reads CASSSTPGLYTDTQYF. The CDR3 nucleotides are TGCGCCAGCAGCTCTACCCCGGGACTGTACACAGATACGCAGTATTTT. This sequence joins TRBV5-1 and TRBJ2-3; D may be TRBD2 (6 bases). CDR1 and CDR2 from the germline V gene are SGHRS and YFSETQ. The V and J ends lost 3 bases and 2 bases respectively, with 16 bases between them. The CDR3 is 16 amino acids.

The chain combines TRBV4-3 with TRBJ1-2, with D possibly TRBD1 on 5 matching bases. CDR1 and CDR2 (germline): LGHNA, YSLEER. Trimming shortened V by 5 bases and J by 8 bases, and 21 bases separated the two germline ends. The CDR3 is 15 amino acids. This CDR3 is CASSSRQLGEDGYTF. CDR3 DNA: TGCGCCAGCAGCTCCCGACAGTTAGGGGAGGACGGCTACACCTTC.